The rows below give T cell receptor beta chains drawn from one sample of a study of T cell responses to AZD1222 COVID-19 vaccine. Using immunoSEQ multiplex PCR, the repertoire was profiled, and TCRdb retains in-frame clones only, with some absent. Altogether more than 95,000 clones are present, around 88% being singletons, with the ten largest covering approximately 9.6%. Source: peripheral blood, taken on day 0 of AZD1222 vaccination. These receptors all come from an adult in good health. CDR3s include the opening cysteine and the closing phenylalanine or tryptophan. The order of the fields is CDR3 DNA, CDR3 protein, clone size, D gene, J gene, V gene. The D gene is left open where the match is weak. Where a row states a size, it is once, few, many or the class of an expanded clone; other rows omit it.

CDR3nt: TGTGCCAGCAGTTACGACCCCACACTCCACTTT
CDR3aa: CASSYDPTLHF
abundance: -
d_gene: -
j_gene: TRBJ1-6
v_gene: TRBV28

CDR3nt: TGTGCCAGCAGTTCCGGGACAGGGGGCAATCAGCCCCAGCATTTT
CDR3aa: CASSSGTGGNQPQHF
abundance: -
d_gene: TRBD1
j_gene: TRBJ1-5
v_gene: TRBV7-6

CDR3nt: TGTGCCAGCAGTATGGGCGGCGGTTCGTACCATCAGTACTTC
CDR3aa: CASSMGGGSYHQYF
abundance: once
d_gene: -
j_gene: TRBJ2-7
v_gene: TRBV6-2/TRBV6-3

CDR3nt: TGTGCCAGCAGTTTCGGCGGGGAGCTGTTTTTT
CDR3aa: CASSFGGELFF
abundance: -
d_gene: -
j_gene: TRBJ2-2
v_gene: TRBV28

CDR3nt: TGTGCCAGCAGCTTAACGTTAACGGGACTAGCGGGGCCAGATACGCAGTATTTT
CDR3aa: CASSLTLTGLAGPDTQYF
abundance: -
d_gene: TRBD2
j_gene: TRBJ2-3
v_gene: TRBV7-3

CDR3nt: TGCGCCAGCAGCCAAGACCCCCTAGCGTCTAGCACAGATACGCAGTATTTT
CDR3aa: CASSQDPLASSTDTQYF
abundance: few
d_gene: -
j_gene: TRBJ2-3
v_gene: TRBV4-1

CDR3nt: TGTGCCACCAGCAGAGCCCTACAGGGAATCAATCAGCCCCAGCATTTT
CDR3aa: CATSRALQGINQPQHF
abundance: -
d_gene: -
j_gene: TRBJ1-5
v_gene: TRBV15

CDR3nt: TGTGCCAGCAGCAAAAACTACCGGGACTCCCAAGAGACCCAGTACTTC
CDR3aa: CASSKNYRDSQETQYF
abundance: -
d_gene: -
j_gene: TRBJ2-5
v_gene: TRBV7-2

CDR3nt: TGTGCCAGCAGCTTGTTGGCAGGTCAGGGTGAAGCTTTCTTT
CDR3aa: CASSLLAGQGEAFF
abundance: once
d_gene: -
j_gene: TRBJ1-1
v_gene: TRBV5-4

CDR3nt: TGTGCCTGGGGACAATGGGGATTTGGGTCACCCCTCCACTTT
CDR3aa: CAWGQWGFGSPLHF
abundance: once
d_gene: -
j_gene: TRBJ1-6
v_gene: TRBV30

CDR3nt: TGCGCCAGCAGCCAAGATCTTCGTAGCGGGATCAATGAGCAGTTCTTC
CDR3aa: CASSQDLRSGINEQFF
abundance: -
d_gene: TRBD2
j_gene: TRBJ2-1
v_gene: TRBV4-3

CDR3nt: TGTGCCAGCAGTTACTCAGGGTCCAATCAGCCCCAGCATTTT
CDR3aa: CASSYSGSNQPQHF
abundance: -
d_gene: -
j_gene: TRBJ1-5
v_gene: TRBV6-2/TRBV6-3

CDR3nt: TGTGCCAGCAGCTTAATGTCCGGCGTGGGAGGGGATGAGCAGTTCTTC
CDR3aa: CASSLMSGVGGDEQFF
abundance: -
d_gene: TRBD2
j_gene: TRBJ2-1
v_gene: TRBV7-3

CDR3nt: TGTGCCAGCAGCGTTTCCGCGACTACCTACAATGAGCAGTTCTTC
CDR3aa: CASSVSATTYNEQFF
abundance: -
d_gene: -
j_gene: TRBJ2-1
v_gene: TRBV9

CDR3nt: TGTGCCAGCAGTTACTCTTTTTATAGCAATCAGCCCCAGCATTTT
CDR3aa: CASSYSFYSNQPQHF
abundance: -
d_gene: -
j_gene: TRBJ1-5
v_gene: TRBV6-5

CDR3nt: TGTGCCAGCACCTCCCTGGTTGACGGGGAAGCTTTCTTT
CDR3aa: CASTSLVDGEAFF
abundance: -
d_gene: -
j_gene: TRBJ1-1
v_gene: TRBV12-3/TRBV12-4

CDR3nt: TGTGCCAGCAGTTACTCACTACACGGGGGGTACGAGCAGTACTTC
CDR3aa: CASSYSLHGGYEQYF
abundance: -
d_gene: TRBD2
j_gene: TRBJ2-7
v_gene: TRBV6-6

CDR3nt: TGTGCCAGCAAATCCGAGGGGAATCAGCCCCAGCATTTT
CDR3aa: CASKSEGNQPQHF
abundance: -
d_gene: -
j_gene: TRBJ1-5
v_gene: TRBV6-5

CDR3nt: TGTGCCAGCAGCGCCGCCGGACTAGCGGGGACAGATACGCAGTATTTT
CDR3aa: CASSAAGLAGTDTQYF
abundance: -
d_gene: TRBD2
j_gene: TRBJ2-3
v_gene: TRBV9

CDR3nt: TGTGCCAGCAGTTTCGGTGGGAACACCGGGGAGCTGTTTTTT
CDR3aa: CASSFGGNTGELFF
abundance: -
d_gene: -
j_gene: TRBJ2-2
v_gene: TRBV28

CDR3nt: TGCGCCAGCAGCCAAGAGTACTATCAGTACAATGAGCAGTTCTTC
CDR3aa: CASSQEYYQYNEQFF
abundance: -
d_gene: -
j_gene: TRBJ2-1
v_gene: TRBV4-3

CDR3nt: TGTGCCAGCAGCTTGGACGAGGGCTTCTACAATGAGCAGTTCTTC
CDR3aa: CASSLDEGFYNEQFF
abundance: -
d_gene: -
j_gene: TRBJ2-1
v_gene: TRBV5-4

CDR3nt: TGTGCCAGCAGCTCGGGGACAGGCGGTGAAAAACTGTTTTTT
CDR3aa: CASSSGTGGEKLFF
abundance: -
d_gene: TRBD1
j_gene: TRBJ1-4
v_gene: TRBV7-9

CDR3nt: TGTGCCAGCAGTCCACCTCAGACAGGGGTCCAGGGATATAGCAATCAGCCCCAGCATTTT
CDR3aa: CASSPPQTGVQGYSNQPQHF
abundance: -
d_gene: TRBD1
j_gene: TRBJ1-5
v_gene: TRBV6-2/TRBV6-3

CDR3nt: TGTGCCTGGAGTGTTAGCGGGGGGCACTACGAGCAGTACTTC
CDR3aa: CAWSVSGGHYEQYF
abundance: -
d_gene: TRBD2
j_gene: TRBJ2-7
v_gene: TRBV30

CDR3nt: TGCGCCAGCAGCCAAGGAGCAACTAATGAAAAACTGTTCTTT
CDR3aa: CASSQGATNEKLFF
abundance: once
d_gene: -
j_gene: TRBJ1-4
v_gene: TRBV5-1

CDR3nt: TGTGCCAGCAGCTTCTATAGCGGGCGTAACAATGAGCAGTTCTTC
CDR3aa: CASSFYSGRNNEQFF
abundance: -
d_gene: TRBD2
j_gene: TRBJ2-1
v_gene: TRBV11-3

CDR3nt: TGTGCCAGCTCACCGTCTGGCACAGATACGCAGTATTTT
CDR3aa: CASSPSGTDTQYF
abundance: -
d_gene: -
j_gene: TRBJ2-3
v_gene: TRBV18

CDR3nt: TGCGCCAGCAGCCCCTGGACAGGACAGAAGAACACCTTC
CDR3aa: CASSPWTGQKNTF
abundance: -
d_gene: TRBD1
j_gene: TRBJ1-2
v_gene: TRBV4-1

CDR3nt: TGTGCCAGCAGTTCCGGGACTAGCGGGGGCTCCTACGAGCAGTACTTC
CDR3aa: CASSSGTSGGSYEQYF
abundance: -
d_gene: TRBD2
j_gene: TRBJ2-7
v_gene: TRBV6-5

CDR3nt: TGTGCCAGTAGTCCCCCGGGGACAGGGCGCAAGCCCCAGCATTTT
CDR3aa: CASSPPGTGRKPQHF
abundance: -
d_gene: TRBD1
j_gene: TRBJ1-5
v_gene: TRBV19

CDR3nt: TGTGCCAGCAGCCCCGGCCGGACCGGGGAGCTGTTTTTT
CDR3aa: CASSPGRTGELFF
abundance: -
d_gene: -
j_gene: TRBJ2-2
v_gene: TRBV12-3/TRBV12-4

CDR3nt: TGTGCCACCAGCAGAGATAAACAGGAAGGAGATACGCAGTATTTT
CDR3aa: CATSRDKQEGDTQYF
abundance: -
d_gene: -
j_gene: TRBJ2-3
v_gene: TRBV15

CDR3nt: TGCAGCGTCGCAACAGGGCGGGGGGCCTACGAGCAGTACTTC
CDR3aa: CSVATGRGAYEQYF
abundance: few
d_gene: TRBD2
j_gene: TRBJ2-7
v_gene: TRBV29-1

CDR3nt: TGTGCCAGCAGCCAAGTTAGCGGGACAACCTACAATGAGCAGTTCTTC
CDR3aa: CASSQVSGTTYNEQFF
abundance: -
d_gene: TRBD2
j_gene: TRBJ2-1
v_gene: TRBV11-1

CDR3nt: TGTGCCAGCAGCGCACAGACAGGGGGCGGGTTATGTACCGGGGAGCTGTTTTTT
CDR3aa: CASSAQTGGGLCTGELFF
abundance: -
d_gene: -
j_gene: TRBJ2-2
v_gene: TRBV21-1

CDR3nt: TGTGCCAGCAGTTTATATGGGGGGCGGGAAAAACTGTTTTTT
CDR3aa: CASSLYGGREKLFF
abundance: -
d_gene: -
j_gene: TRBJ1-4
v_gene: TRBV27

CDR3nt: TGTGCCAGCTCACCACTGACAGGGGCCAACACTGAAGCTTTCTTT
CDR3aa: CASSPLTGANTEAFF
abundance: -
d_gene: TRBD1
j_gene: TRBJ1-1
v_gene: TRBV18

CDR3nt: TGTGCCAGCAGTTTAGTGGGGTTAGGTTTCTCCTACGAGCAGTACTTC
CDR3aa: CASSLVGLGFSYEQYF
abundance: -
d_gene: -
j_gene: TRBJ2-7
v_gene: TRBV27

CDR3nt: TGTGCCAGCAGCTTAACGGAGGTAGACGAGCAGTACTTC
CDR3aa: CASSLTEVDEQYF
abundance: -
d_gene: -
j_gene: TRBJ2-7
v_gene: TRBV7-3

CDR3nt: TGTGCCAGCAGCGCCGGGACGGTCTCTGGAAACACCATATATTTT
CDR3aa: CASSAGTVSGNTIYF
abundance: few
d_gene: -
j_gene: TRBJ1-3
v_gene: TRBV11-1

CDR3nt: TGTGCCAGCAGCGCCAGGAACACCGGGGAGCTGTTTTTT
CDR3aa: CASSARNTGELFF
abundance: -
d_gene: -
j_gene: TRBJ2-2
v_gene: TRBV9

CDR3nt: TGTGCCAGCAGCTCCATCGAGGGGAGAAGTCAGCCCCAGCATTTT
CDR3aa: CASSSIEGRSQPQHF
abundance: -
d_gene: -
j_gene: TRBJ1-5
v_gene: TRBV7-3

CDR3nt: TGTGCCAGCAGCCAAGAGTATCCTGTGAGTGCTGGCTACACCTTC
CDR3aa: CASSQEYPVSAGYTF
abundance: -
d_gene: -
j_gene: TRBJ1-2
v_gene: TRBV3-1/TRBV3-2

CDR3nt: TGTGCCAGCATGGGACAGGGCTTCCAAGAGACCCAGTACTTC
CDR3aa: CASMGQGFQETQYF
abundance: -
d_gene: TRBD1
j_gene: TRBJ2-5
v_gene: TRBV6-4

CDR3nt: TGTGCCAGTAGTACCCACAGGGGCTCCTACGAGCAGTACTTC
CDR3aa: CASSTHRGSYEQYF
abundance: -
d_gene: TRBD1
j_gene: TRBJ2-7
v_gene: TRBV19

CDR3nt: TGTGCCAGCAGCTTGCCGTTCGGGGAGCAGTACTTC
CDR3aa: CASSLPFGEQYF
abundance: few
d_gene: -
j_gene: TRBJ2-7
v_gene: TRBV7-9

CDR3nt: TGTGCCAGCAGCCTTGGGGGGAGGTGGACTGAAGCTTTCTTT
CDR3aa: CASSLGGRWTEAFF
abundance: -
d_gene: -
j_gene: TRBJ1-1
v_gene: TRBV7-9

CDR3nt: TGTGCCAGCAGCCCGAGGCAGGGGTCGGTCACAGATACGCAGTATTTT
CDR3aa: CASSPRQGSVTDTQYF
abundance: -
d_gene: -
j_gene: TRBJ2-3
v_gene: TRBV7-9

CDR3nt: TGTGCCAGCAGCCAAGATGTTCTCGGGGTTTCGAGTCAGCCCCAGCATTTT
CDR3aa: CASSQDVLGVSSQPQHF
abundance: -
d_gene: -
j_gene: TRBJ1-5
v_gene: TRBV3-1/TRBV3-2

CDR3nt: TGTGCCAGCAGTTCACTTCCCGGGACAGGGGCAGGTGGCAATCAGCCCCAGCATTTT
CDR3aa: CASSSLPGTGAGGNQPQHF
abundance: -
d_gene: TRBD1
j_gene: TRBJ1-5
v_gene: TRBV6-2/TRBV6-3